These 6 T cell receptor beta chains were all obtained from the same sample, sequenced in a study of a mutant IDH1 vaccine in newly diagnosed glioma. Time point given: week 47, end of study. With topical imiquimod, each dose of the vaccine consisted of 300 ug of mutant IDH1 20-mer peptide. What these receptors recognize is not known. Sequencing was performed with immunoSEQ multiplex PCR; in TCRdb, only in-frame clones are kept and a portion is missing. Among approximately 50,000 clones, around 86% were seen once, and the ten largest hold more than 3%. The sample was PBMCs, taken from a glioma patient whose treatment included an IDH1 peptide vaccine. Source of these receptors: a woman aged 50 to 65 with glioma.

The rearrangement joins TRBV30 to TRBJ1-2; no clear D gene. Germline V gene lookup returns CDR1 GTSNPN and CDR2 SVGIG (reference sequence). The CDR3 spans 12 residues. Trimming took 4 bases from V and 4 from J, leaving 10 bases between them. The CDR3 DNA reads TGTGCCTGGAACCCGGGTGGCTATGGCTACACCTTC. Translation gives CAWNPGGYGYTF.

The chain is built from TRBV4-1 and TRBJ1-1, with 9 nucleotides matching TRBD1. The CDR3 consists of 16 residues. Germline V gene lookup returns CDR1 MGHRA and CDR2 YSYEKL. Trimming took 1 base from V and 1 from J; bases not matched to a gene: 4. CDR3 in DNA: TGCGCCAGCAGCCAAGGGCGGACAGGGGCGAACACTGAAGCTTTCTTT. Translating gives CASSQGRTGANTEAFF.

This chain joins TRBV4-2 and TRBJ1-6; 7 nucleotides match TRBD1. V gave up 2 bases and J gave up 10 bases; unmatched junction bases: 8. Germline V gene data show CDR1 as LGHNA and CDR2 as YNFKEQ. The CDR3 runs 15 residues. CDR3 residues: CASSQTTGEGSPLHF. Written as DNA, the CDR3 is TGTGCCAGCAGCCAAACAACAGGGGAAGGATCACCCCTCCACTTT.

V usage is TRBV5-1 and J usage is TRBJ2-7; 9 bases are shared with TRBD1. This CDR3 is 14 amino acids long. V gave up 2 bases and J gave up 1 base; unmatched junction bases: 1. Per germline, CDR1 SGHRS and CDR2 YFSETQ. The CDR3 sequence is CASSFGQGSYEQYF. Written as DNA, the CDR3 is TGCGCCAGCAGCTTCGGACAGGGGTCCTACGAGCAGTACTTC.

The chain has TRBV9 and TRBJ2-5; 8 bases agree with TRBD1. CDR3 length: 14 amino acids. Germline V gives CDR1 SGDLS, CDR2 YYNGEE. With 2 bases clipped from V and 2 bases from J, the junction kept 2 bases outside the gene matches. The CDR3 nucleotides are TGTGCCAGCAGCGTCCGGGACAGGCAAGAGACCCAGTACTTC. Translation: CASSVRDRQETQYF.

CDR3 sequence reads: CASIRDSQLNTEAFF. Here the CDR3 DNA reads TGCGCCAGCATCCGGGACAGCCAATTGAACACTGAAGCTTTCTTT. V is TRBV5-1 and J is TRBJ1-1; 7 bases line up with TRBD1. CDR3 length: 15 amino acids. V lost 6 bases and J lost 0; bases outside the gene matches: 8. CDR1 and CDR2 from the germline V gene are SGHRS and YFSETQ.